This is a list of T cell receptor beta chains from one sample in a study of CD8 T cell repertoires and HIV-1 epitope variants. Some clones are missing from TCRdb's copy, which holds only in-frame ones; the method was immunoSEQ multiplex PCR. This sample has 4,000 to 5,500 clones, with about 70% found just once. For these TCRs, the target antigens are not known. Input material: cultured CD8+ T cells derived from PBMCs. These receptors were collected from a male donor with HIV. Each CDR3 is given with its conserved first and last residue. A D gene is named only where the DNA matches it firmly. Size is omitted from some rows. Given values are once, few, many or a class for expanded clones.

len: 18
abundance: -
v_gene: TRBV7-6
d_gene: -
j_gene: TRBJ2-6
CDR3nt: TGTGCCAGCAGCCCCGTGGCAGGGTTCTTCTCTGGGGCCAACGTCCTGACTTTC
CDR3aa: CASSPVAGFFSGANVLTF

len: 19
abundance: -
v_gene: TRBV10-1
d_gene: TRBD2
j_gene: TRBJ2-7
CDR3nt: TGCGCCAGCAGTGACCTACAGAGGCCACTAGCGGGAGATCCCTACGAGCAGTACTTC
CDR3aa: CASSDLQRPLAGDPYEQYF

len: 13
abundance: once
v_gene: TRBV6-5
d_gene: TRBD1
j_gene: TRBJ1-1
CDR3nt: TGTGCCACCCAAGGGGGCGCAAGCACTGAAGCTTTCTTT
CDR3aa: CATQGGASTEAFF

len: 15
abundance: -
v_gene: TRBV5-4
d_gene: TRBD2
j_gene: TRBJ2-5
CDR3nt: TGTGCCAGCAGCCAAGGCGGAGCGGGGGAAGAGACCCAGTACTTC
CDR3aa: CASSQGGAGEETQYF

len: 12
abundance: -
v_gene: TRBV19
d_gene: -
j_gene: TRBJ2-2
CDR3nt: TGTGCCAGTGGGTGGGGCCCCGGGGAGCTGTTTTTT
CDR3aa: CASGWGPGELFF

len: 13
abundance: -
v_gene: TRBV7-6
d_gene: -
j_gene: TRBJ1-2
CDR3nt: TGTGCCAGCAGCCCCCGGGGGCCCTATGGCTACACCTTC
CDR3aa: CASSPRGPYGYTF

len: 12
abundance: -
v_gene: TRBV5-1
d_gene: -
j_gene: TRBJ1-1
CDR3nt: TGCGCCAGTACGGCCGGGGGATTGGAAGCTTTCTTT
CDR3aa: CASTAGGLEAFF

len: 14
abundance: -
v_gene: TRBV15
d_gene: -
j_gene: TRBJ1-4
CDR3nt: TGTGCCACCAGCAGAGACAGGGGTGGGGAAAAACTGTTTTTT
CDR3aa: CATSRDRGGEKLFF

len: 14
abundance: -
v_gene: TRBV15
d_gene: -
j_gene: TRBJ2-3
CDR3nt: TGTGCCACCAGCAGAGAACAGCACACAGATACGCAGTATTTT
CDR3aa: CATSREQHTDTQYF

len: 14
abundance: medium-sized
v_gene: TRBV28
d_gene: -
j_gene: TRBJ1-1
CDR3nt: TGTGCCAGCAGTTTTCGGGGATGGGGCACTGAAGCTTTCTTT
CDR3aa: CASSFRGWGTEAFF

len: 15
abundance: once
v_gene: TRBV6-1
d_gene: TRBD1
j_gene: TRBJ2-3
CDR3nt: TGTGCCAGCAGTGAAGGGACAGGGGAGACAGATACGCAGTATTTT
CDR3aa: CASSEGTGETDTQYF

len: 13
abundance: once
v_gene: TRBV27
d_gene: -
j_gene: TRBJ2-7
CDR3nt: TGTGCCAGCAGTTTCTCCCGATCCTACGAGCAGTACTTC
CDR3aa: CASSFSRSYEQYF

len: 15
abundance: -
v_gene: TRBV2
d_gene: TRBD2
j_gene: TRBJ2-1
CDR3nt: TGTGCCAGCCACCCGAGGACTAGCGTCAGCAATGAGCAGTTCTTC
CDR3aa: CASHPRTSVSNEQFF

len: 14
abundance: -
v_gene: TRBV28
d_gene: TRBD1
j_gene: TRBJ2-7
CDR3nt: TGTGCCAGCAGTTTAGGGACAGGGGTCTACGAGCAGTACTTC
CDR3aa: CASSLGTGVYEQYF